The subject of this entry is one TCR beta chain. The sample belongs to a study of T cells after yellow fever vaccination. Germline-derived CDR1 and CDR2 are GTSNPN and SVGIG (reference sequence). This CDR3 has 15 residues. The J segment lost 2 bases and the V segment lost 1 base, leaving 7 bases of the junction unmatched. Using its own MiXCR run on the 5' RACE reads, TCRdb lists one record per CDR3 protein. The sample holds about 630,000 distinct CDR3 sequences, 12% seen once. The receptor comes from a young man who received the YFV17D yellow fever vaccine. V gene TRBV30 combines with J gene TRBJ2-7, with TRBD2 identical over 8 bases. The sequences come from PBMCs, collected on the day of the yellow fever booster vaccination. The CDR3 region has the DNA TGTGCCTGGAGTGAGGGCGGGGGGTCCCCCTACGAGCAGTACTTC. Its translation is CAWSEGGGSPYEQYF.